A single sample is the source of the 6 T cell receptor beta chains below, sequenced in a study of T cells in Graves' hyperthyroidism and ophthalmopathy. Using RNA transcripts as the source, TCR beta CDR3 regions were amplified. Initially, a first-round RT-PCR of the TCR CDR3 employed the HTBI primer set. Each CDR3 protein gets one entry after TCRdb re-called the multiplex PCR reads with MiXCR. Of around 300,000 distinct CDR3 sequences in the sample, 10% to 15% were seen once. The sequencing sample was made of blood. Every receptor here comes from a young woman with Graves' hyperthyroidism that later progressed to Graves' ophthalmopathy.

This clonotype was seen more than once but under ten times. The rearrangement joins TRBV6-1 to TRBJ2-4; 7 bases line up with TRBD2. Trimming at V came to 4 bases and at J to 9 bases, leaving 9 bases not matched to a gene. CDR3 size: 14 residues. Germline V gene lookup returns CDR1 MNHNS and CDR2 SASEGT. This CDR3 reads CASSADWGGGIQYF. Here the CDR3 DNA reads TGTGCCAGCAGTGCAGACTGGGGGGGGGGCATTCAGTACTTC.

This clonotype has at least ten counts. The J gene is TRBJ2-7, the V gene TRBV6-1; TRBD1 matches at 8 bases. J gave up 2 bases and V 5 bases, and 5 bases lay outside the gene matches. Germline CDR1 is MNHNS and CDR2 is SASEGT. The CDR3 length is 14 residues. The DNA of the CDR3 is TGTGCCAGCAGTCCCCAGGGGGCTACCTACGAGCAGTACTTC. This sequence encodes CASSPQGATYEQYF.

The chain employs TRBV5-1 and TRBJ2-7; D remains unclear. Per the germline V gene, CDR1 is SGHRS and CDR2 is YFSETQ. The CDR3 spans 15 residues. With 0 bases removed from V and 2 bases from J, the gap between germline ends came to 12 bases. CDR3 protein: CASSLDGNPTYEQYF. Here the CDR3 DNA reads TGCGCCAGCAGCTTGGATGGCAACCCAACCTACGAGCAGTACTTC.

This clonotype was recorded many times. The rearrangement joins TRBV11-2 to TRBJ1-1, with D tentatively TRBD1 (6 bases). V lost 0 bases to trimming and J lost 10 bases, with 15 bases between them. The CDR3 spans 14 residues. CDR1 SGHAT and CDR2 FQNNGV come from the germline V gene. The CDR3 protein is CASSLDGGGLGAFF. CDR3 DNA sequence: TGTGCCAGCAGCTTAGATGGGGGGGGCCTCGGAGCTTTCTTT.

The V gene is TRBV6-4, the J gene TRBJ2-3; 9 bases line up with TRBD2. This CDR3 has 15 amino acids. The V gene's germline CDR1 is MRHNA and CDR2 SNTAGT. V lost 3 bases, J lost 4 bases, and 5 bases stayed unmatched. The CDR3 loop reads CASSETGTSPDTQYF. The CDR3 nucleotides read TGTGCCAGCAGTGAAACCGGGACTAGCCCAGATACGCAGTATTTT.

The gene calls are TRBV11-1 and TRBJ2-1; D is perhaps TRBD2 (5 bases). Trimming cost V 6 bases and J 4 bases, with 16 bases left between them. Germline CDR1 is SGHAT and CDR2 is FQDESV (reference sequence). The CDR3 spans 15 residues. CDR3 in DNA: TGTGCCAGCAGTTACGATACGACGGGATACAATGAGCAGTTCTTC. Its protein product is CASSYDTTGYNEQFF.